This is a list of T cell receptor beta chains from one sample in a study of blood T cell repertoires in COVID-19. Data came from immunoSEQ multiplex PCR; TCRdb stores just in-frame clones and leaves some out. The table has about 200,000 clones, approximately 80% seen once. Specimen: peripheral blood. These TCRs come from a woman of 80 years or more with acute or convalescent COVID-19. The CDR3 runs from the conserved cysteine through the conserved F or W. A D gene is named only where the DNA matches it firmly. Clone size is given for some rows only: seen once, a few or many times, or a class if the clone is expanded.

D: TRBD1
V: TRBV6-1
size: .
J: TRBJ1-2
CDR3: CASSEALSQGGGNYGYTF
DNA: TGTGCCAGCAGTGAAGCGCTTTCCCAGGGGGGAGGAAACTATGGCTACACCTTC

D: TRBD1
V: TRBV7-9
size: .
J: TRBJ1-4
CDR3: CASSLGQGGEKLFF
DNA: TGTGCCAGCAGCTTGGGACAGGGCGGTGAAAAACTGTTTTTT

D: TRBD1
V: TRBV19
size: .
J: TRBJ2-7
CDR3: CASSIGFRDRTYEQYF
DNA: TGTGCCAGTAGTATAGGGTTCCGGGACAGGACCTACGAGCAGTACTTC

D: TRBD1
V: TRBV5-1
size: few
J: TRBJ2-7
CDR3: CASSLGGGQGIYEQYF
DNA: TGCGCCAGCAGCTTGGGTGGGGGACAGGGGATCTACGAGCAGTACTTC

D: .
V: TRBV11-2
size: .
J: TRBJ2-7
CDR3: CASSPPGAREQYF
DNA: TGTGCCAGCAGCCCACCAGGGGCGAGGGAGCAGTACTTC

D: TRBD1
V: TRBV5-1
size: once
J: TRBJ1-2
CDR3: CASSLDRGDGYTF
DNA: TGCGCCAGCAGCTTGGACAGGGGAGATGGCTACACCTTC

D: .
V: TRBV5-6
size: few
J: TRBJ2-7
CDR3: CASSPDYPSSYEQYF
DNA: TGTGCCAGCAGCCCTGACTATCCGAGCTCCTACGAGCAGTACTTC

D: TRBD1
V: TRBV5-4
size: .
J: TRBJ1-2
CDR3: CASSSTTTGGLSGYTF
DNA: TGTGCCAGCAGCTCAACCACGACAGGGGGGTTGTCTGGCTACACCTTC

D: .
V: TRBV11-2
size: .
J: TRBJ1-2
CDR3: CASSPQTGDYGYTF
DNA: TGTGCCAGCAGCCCCCAGACAGGAGACTATGGCTACACCTTC

D: TRBD2
V: TRBV28
size: .
J: TRBJ2-1
CDR3: CASSQRLAGGIPEQFF
DNA: TGTGCCAGCAGCCAACGACTAGCGGGAGGTATCCCTGAGCAGTTCTTC

D: .
V: TRBV27
size: .
J: TRBJ1-3
CDR3: CASSPGRIVTGNTIYF
DNA: TGTGCCAGCAGTCCAGGGCGTATTGTGACTGGAAACACCATATATTTT

D: TRBD1
V: TRBV6-1
size: .
J: TRBJ2-1
CDR3: CASSEAGQGAGEQFF
DNA: TGTGCCAGCAGTGAGGCGGGACAGGGGGCCGGGGAGCAGTTCTTC

D: TRBD2
V: TRBV27
size: medium-sized
J: TRBJ2-1
CDR3: CASSFTSGMREQFF
DNA: TGTGCCAGCAGTTTCACTAGCGGGATGCGGGAGCAGTTCTTC

D: TRBD1
V: TRBV29-1
size: once
J: TRBJ1-2
CDR3: CSASGQLNGYTF
DNA: TGCAGCGCCTCGGGACAGTTGAATGGCTACACCTTC

D: TRBD1
V: TRBV2
size: .
J: TRBJ1-5
CDR3: CASSLQGGDQPQHF
DNA: TGTGCCAGCAGCTTACAGGGGGGGGATCAGCCCCAGCATTTT

D: .
V: TRBV19
size: .
J: TRBJ1-1
CDR3: CASTIGQTNTEAFF
DNA: TGTGCCAGTACCATAGGACAGACCAACACTGAAGCTTTCTTT

D: .
V: TRBV12-1
size: .
J: TRBJ1-2
CDR3: CASSSRQGYGYGYTF
DNA: TGTGCCAGCAGCTCTCGACAGGGGTATGGCTATGGCTACACCTTC

D: TRBD2
V: TRBV5-6
size: .
J: TRBJ2-1
CDR3: CASSLGLAGGDEQFF
DNA: TGTGCCAGCAGCTTGGGACTAGCGGGAGGCGATGAGCAGTTCTTC

D: .
V: TRBV18
size: .
J: TRBJ2-3
CDR3: CASSPGTSTDTQYF
DNA: TGTGCCAGCTCACCCGGGACTAGCACAGATACGCAGTATTTT

D: TRBD1
V: TRBV25-1
size: .
J: TRBJ1-1
CDR3: CASRGDRGRTEAFF
DNA: TGTGCCAGCAGGGGGGACAGGGGGCGGACTGAAGCTTTCTTT

D: TRBD1
V: TRBV14
size: few
J: TRBJ1-4
CDR3: CASSRRPGQGWFGEKLFF
DNA: TGTGCCAGCAGCCGACGCCCCGGACAGGGGTGGTTCGGTGAAAAACTGTTTTTT

D: .
V: TRBV19
size: .
J: TRBJ2-5
CDR3: CASSIAGNSETQYF
DNA: TGTGCCAGTAGTATAGCAGGGAACTCGGAGACCCAGTACTTC

D: .
V: TRBV7-9
size: once
J: TRBJ1-1
CDR3: CASSLVQGSSGLFF
DNA: TGTGCCAGCAGCTTAGTCCAGGGGTCTTCGGGGTTGTTCTTT

D: TRBD1
V: TRBV5-1
size: .
J: TRBJ1-4
CDR3: CASSLTGTGPEKLFF
DNA: TGCGCCAGCAGCTTGACCGGGACAGGGCCTGAAAAACTGTTTTTT

D: .
V: TRBV28
size: once
J: TRBJ2-1
CDR3: CASTAGVAYNEQFF
DNA: TGTGCCAGCACCGCAGGGGTCGCCTACAATGAGCAGTTCTTC

D: .
V: TRBV29-1
size: .
J: TRBJ1-1
CDR3: CSVEVSGQAFF
DNA: TGCAGCGTTGAAGTTTCAGGGCAAGCTTTCTTT

D: TRBD1
V: TRBV4-1
size: .
J: TRBJ1-2
CDR3: CASSYRDREGYGYTF
DNA: TGCGCCAGCAGCTACCGGGACAGGGAGGGATATGGCTACACCTTC

D: .
V: TRBV9
size: .
J: TRBJ2-7
CDR3: CASSVGLSTEQYF
DNA: TGTGCCAGCAGCGTTGGACTTTCCACCGAGCAGTACTTC

D: .
V: TRBV3-1/TRBV3-2
size: few
J: TRBJ2-5
CDR3: CASSLQMETQYF
DNA: TGTGCCAGCAGCCTACAGATGGAGACCCAGTACTTC

D: .
V: TRBV10-3
size: .
J: TRBJ1-5
CDR3: CAISETAGGSNQPQHF
DNA: TGTGCCATCAGTGAGACTGCCGGGGGGAGCAATCAGCCCCAGCATTTT

D: TRBD1
V: TRBV5-1
size: .
J: TRBJ1-5
CDR3: CASSLGLATGGNNQPQHF
DNA: TGCGCCAGCAGCTTGGGGTTGGCGACAGGGGGGAACAATCAGCCCCAGCATTTT

D: .
V: TRBV4-1
size: .
J: TRBJ2-7
CDR3: CASSQDRGNEQYF
DNA: TGCGCCAGCAGCCAAGATCGAGGGAACGAGCAGTACTTC

D: .
V: TRBV2
size: once
J: TRBJ2-3
CDR3: CASSGWGPSDTQYF
DNA: TGTGCCAGCAGTGGGTGGGGCCCCTCAGATACGCAGTATTTT

D: TRBD2
V: TRBV27
size: few
J: TRBJ2-3
CDR3: CASSLRDYSTDTQYF
DNA: TGTGCCAGCAGTTTAAGGGACTATAGCACAGATACGCAGTATTTT

D: .
V: TRBV5-1
size: .
J: TRBJ2-5
CDR3: CASSPRGDVAAQVETQYF
DNA: TGCGCCAGCAGCCCCAGGGGGGACGTAGCGGCCCAAGTAGAGACCCAGTACTTC

D: .
V: TRBV4-3
size: .
J: TRBJ2-7
CDR3: CASSPSSGDPLAYEQYF
DNA: TGCGCCAGCAGCCCCTCCAGCGGAGACCCGCTAGCCTACGAGCAGTACTTC

D: .
V: TRBV2
size: .
J: TRBJ1-3
CDR3: CASSTGIAGNTIYF
DNA: TGTGCCAGCAGTACAGGGATAGCTGGAAACACCATATATTTT

D: .
V: TRBV3-1/TRBV3-2
size: few
J: TRBJ1-1
CDR3: CASSPQAIGAIEAFF
DNA: TGTGCCAGCAGCCCTCAAGCGATCGGAGCTATTGAAGCTTTCTTT

D: TRBD1
V: TRBV7-9
size: .
J: TRBJ1-2
CDR3: CASSRPTVQGVGYGYTF
DNA: TGTGCCAGCAGCCGACCCACGGTACAGGGGGTTGGGTATGGCTACACCTTC

D: .
V: TRBV10-3
size: .
J: TRBJ1-2
CDR3: CATNSAFSGLIGNYGYTF
DNA: TGTGCCACCAACTCTGCTTTTTCAGGGCTGATCGGGAACTATGGCTACACCTTC

D: TRBD1
V: TRBV5-6
size: .
J: TRBJ2-5
CDR3: CASSWTGSSETQYF
DNA: TGTGCCAGCAGCTGGACAGGGTCTTCAGAGACCCAGTACTTC

D: TRBD1
V: TRBV19
size: .
J: TRBJ2-4
CDR3: CATQLQGPLGNIQYF
DNA: TGTGCCACCCAACTACAGGGGCCCCTTGGAAACATTCAGTACTTC

D: TRBD1
V: TRBV7-2
size: .
J: TRBJ1-2
CDR3: CASSPDRGYYGYTF
DNA: TGTGCCAGCAGTCCGGACAGGGGGTACTATGGCTACACCTTC

D: TRBD1
V: TRBV19
size: .
J: TRBJ1-2
CDR3: CASSTGQGGYTF
DNA: TGTGCCAGTAGTACCGGACAGGGTGGCTACACCTTC

D: .
V: TRBV29-1
size: .
J: TRBJ1-5
CDR3: CSVSPDGGQGQPQHF
DNA: TGCAGCGTTTCCCCGGACGGGGGGCAAGGTCAGCCCCAGCATTTT

D: .
V: TRBV19
size: .
J: TRBJ1-1
CDR3: CASSNLNEAFF
DNA: TGTGCCAGTAGTAACCTAAACGAAGCTTTCTTT

D: .
V: TRBV7-2
size: once
J: TRBJ1-2
CDR3: CASSFPGLRDGYTF
DNA: TGTGCCAGCAGCTTCCCGGGACTCAGGGATGGCTACACCTTC

D: .
V: TRBV19
size: .
J: TRBJ1-4
CDR3: CASSIGTAGEEKLFF
DNA: TGTGCCAGTAGTATTGGTACAGCCGGTGAAGAAAAACTGTTTTTT

D: TRBD1
V: TRBV27
size: .
J: TRBJ1-1
CDR3: CASSLITGGTEAFF
DNA: TGTGCCAGCAGTTTAATAACAGGGGGCACTGAAGCTTTCTTT

D: TRBD2
V: TRBV4-1
size: .
J: TRBJ2-1
CDR3: CASSPGGRGYNEQFF
DNA: TGCGCCAGCAGCCCGGGCGGGAGGGGCTACAATGAGCAGTTCTTC

D: .
V: TRBV19
size: once
J: TRBJ1-2
CDR3: CASEYRTYGYTF
DNA: TGTGCCAGTGAGTACAGAACTTATGGCTACACCTTC

D: TRBD2
V: TRBV28
size: .
J: TRBJ2-5
CDR3: CASSSPSGKETQYF
DNA: TGTGCCAGCAGTTCCCCTAGCGGGAAGGAGACCCAGTACTTC

D: .
V: TRBV4-2
size: .
J: TRBJ2-7
CDR3: CASSEAGGRAYEQYF
DNA: TGTGCCAGCAGCGAGGCAGGGGGGCGAGCCTACGAGCAGTACTTC

D: TRBD1
V: TRBV25-1
size: .
J: TRBJ1-4
CDR3: CASSEYIGTDFLNEKLFF
DNA: TGTGCCAGCAGTGAATATATTGGGACAGATTTTCTTAATGAAAAACTGTTTTTT